This T cell receptor (beta chain) was recorded in a study of cytomegalovirus exposure and HLA in healthy donors. Primers: 60 Vbeta forward and 13 Jbeta reverse. Using immunoSEQ multiplex PCR, the repertoire was profiled, and TCRdb retains in-frame clones only, with some absent. The table shows fewer than 200,000 clones, with about 80% occurring only once. Whole-study findings and limits: A link between a missense DCLRE1C variant and TCR beta V- and J-gene trimming emerged from a later analysis. Cytomegalovirus-associated status was assigned to 150 or so TCR beta chains. Immune exposure information available was restricted to CMV serostatus.

This CDR3 region has 14 residues. Per the germline V gene, CDR1 is LNHDA and CDR2 is SQIVND (reference sequence). V was pared by 5 bases and J by 0 bases, with 8 bases between. Points on this clone: What it recognizes is unknown.

Material for sequencing was PBMCs. This receptor was taken from a woman in her fifties or sixties in good health and CMV-seropositive. This chain links TRBV19 with TRBJ1-5, with a possible D match to TRBD1 (6 bases). In nucleotides, the CDR3 is TGTGCCAGTAGTCAGGGGTTTAGCAATCAGCCCCAGCATTTT. Residues: CASSQGFSNQPQHF.